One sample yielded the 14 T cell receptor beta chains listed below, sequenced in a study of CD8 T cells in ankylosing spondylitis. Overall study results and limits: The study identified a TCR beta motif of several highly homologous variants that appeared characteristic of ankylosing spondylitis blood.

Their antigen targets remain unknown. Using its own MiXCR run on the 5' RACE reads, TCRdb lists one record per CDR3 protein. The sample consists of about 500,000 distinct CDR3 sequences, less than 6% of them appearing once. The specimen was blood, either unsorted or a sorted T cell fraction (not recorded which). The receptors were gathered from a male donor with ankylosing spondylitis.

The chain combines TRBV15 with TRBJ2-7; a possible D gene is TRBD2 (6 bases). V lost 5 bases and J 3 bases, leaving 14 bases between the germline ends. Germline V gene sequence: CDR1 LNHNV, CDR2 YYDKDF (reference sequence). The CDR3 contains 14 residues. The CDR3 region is CATSPGISGYEQYF. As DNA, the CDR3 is TGTGCCACCAGCCCCGGGATTAGCGGCTACGAGCAGTACTTC.

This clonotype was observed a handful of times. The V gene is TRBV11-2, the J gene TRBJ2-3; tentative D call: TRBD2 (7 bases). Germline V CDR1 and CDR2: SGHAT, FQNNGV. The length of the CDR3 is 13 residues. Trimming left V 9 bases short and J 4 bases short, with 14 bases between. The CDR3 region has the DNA TGTGCCAGTACTACAGGGAGGGCAGATACGCAGTATTTT. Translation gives CASTTGRADTQYF.

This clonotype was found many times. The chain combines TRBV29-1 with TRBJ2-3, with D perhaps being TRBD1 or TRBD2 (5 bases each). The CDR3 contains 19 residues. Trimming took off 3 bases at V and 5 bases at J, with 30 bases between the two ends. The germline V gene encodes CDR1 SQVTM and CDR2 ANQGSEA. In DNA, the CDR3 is TGCAGCGTTGAGGGGACCCCCGGGGAAGGCAGACTCTCGGGAGATACGCAGTATTTT. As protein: CSVEGTPGEGRLSGDTQYF.

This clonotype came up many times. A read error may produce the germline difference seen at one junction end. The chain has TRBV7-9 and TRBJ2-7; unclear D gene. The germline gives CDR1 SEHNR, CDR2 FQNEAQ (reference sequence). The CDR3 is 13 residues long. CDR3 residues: CASSLAVGYEQYF. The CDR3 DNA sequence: TGCGCCAGCAGCTTGGCGGTTGGCTACGAGCAGTACTTC.

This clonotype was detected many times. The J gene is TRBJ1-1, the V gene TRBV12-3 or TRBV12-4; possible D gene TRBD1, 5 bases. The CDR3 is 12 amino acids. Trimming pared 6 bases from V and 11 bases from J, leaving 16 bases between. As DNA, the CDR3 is TGTGCCAGCAGGGGGAGGGACCCTTGGGCTTTCTTT. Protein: CASRGRDPWAFF.

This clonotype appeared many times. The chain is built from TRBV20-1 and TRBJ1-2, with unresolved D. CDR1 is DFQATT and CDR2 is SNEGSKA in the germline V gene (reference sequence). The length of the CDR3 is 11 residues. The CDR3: CSLLTAGGYTF. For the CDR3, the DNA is TGCAGCCTGTTAACAGCTGGTGGCTACACCTTC.

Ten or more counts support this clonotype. CDR3 nucleotide sequence: TGTGCCAGCAGCCCCCAGTATCCCCTTTACATAAACACTGAAGCTTTCTTT. Amino acids: CASSPQYPLYINTEAFF. The V gene is TRBV7-2, the J gene TRBJ1-1; D remains ambiguous. CDR1 is SGHTA and CDR2 is FQGNSA in the germline V gene. The CDR3 is 17 amino acids. Trimming removed 5 bases from V and 2 bases from J, with 21 bases in between.

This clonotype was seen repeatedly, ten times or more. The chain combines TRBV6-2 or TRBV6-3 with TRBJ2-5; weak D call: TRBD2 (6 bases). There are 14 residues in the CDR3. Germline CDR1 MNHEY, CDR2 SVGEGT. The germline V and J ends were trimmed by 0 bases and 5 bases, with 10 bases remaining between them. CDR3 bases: TGTGCCAGCAGTTACTCGGCTAGCGTGGAGACCCAGTACTTC. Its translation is CASSYSASVETQYF.

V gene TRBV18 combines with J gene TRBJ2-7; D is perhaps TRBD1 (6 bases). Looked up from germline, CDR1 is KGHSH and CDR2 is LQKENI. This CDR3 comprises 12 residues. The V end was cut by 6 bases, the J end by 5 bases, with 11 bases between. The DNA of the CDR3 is TGTGCCAGCTCTACAGGGAGCCACGAGCAGTACTTC. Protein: CASSTGSHEQYF.

CDR3 protein: CASSQGRGPEQYF. CDR3 sequence (DNA): TGTGCCAGCAGCCAAGGGAGGGGGCCAGAGCAGTACTTC. The chain recombines TRBV3-1 with TRBJ2-7; D perhaps matches TRBD1 (7 bases). Germline loops: CDR1 LGHDT, CDR2 YNNKEL (reference sequence). The V gene lost 1 base and the J gene lost 7 bases, with 11 bases spanning the gap. CDR3 size: 13 residues.

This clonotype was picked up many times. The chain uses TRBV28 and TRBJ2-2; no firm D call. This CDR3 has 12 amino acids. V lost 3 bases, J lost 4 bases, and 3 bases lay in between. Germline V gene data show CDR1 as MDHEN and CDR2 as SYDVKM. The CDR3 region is CASSFITGELFF. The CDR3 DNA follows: TGTGCCAGCAGTTTTATCACCGGGGAGCTGTTTTTT. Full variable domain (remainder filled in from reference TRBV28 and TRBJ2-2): DVKVTQSSRYLVKRTGEKVFLECVQDMDHENMFWYRQDPGLGLRLIYFSYDVKMKEKGDIPEGYSVSREKKERFSLILESASTNQTSMYLCASSFITGELFFGEGSRLTVL.

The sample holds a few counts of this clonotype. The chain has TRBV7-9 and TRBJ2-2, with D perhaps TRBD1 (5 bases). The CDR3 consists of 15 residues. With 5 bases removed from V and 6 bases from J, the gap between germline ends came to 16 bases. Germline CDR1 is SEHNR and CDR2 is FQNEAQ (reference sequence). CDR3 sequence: CASSIREEVSGELFF. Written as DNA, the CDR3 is TGTGCCAGCAGCATCAGGGAAGAGGTTTCCGGGGAGCTGTTTTTT.

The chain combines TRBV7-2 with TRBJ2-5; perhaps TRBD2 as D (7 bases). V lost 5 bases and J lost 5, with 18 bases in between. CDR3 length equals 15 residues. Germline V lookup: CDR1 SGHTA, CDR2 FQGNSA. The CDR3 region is CASSRGGGAGETQYF. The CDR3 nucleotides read TGTGCCAGCAGCCGCGGCGGGGGCGCGGGTGAGACCCAGTACTTC. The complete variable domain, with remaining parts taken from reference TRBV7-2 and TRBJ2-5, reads GAGVSQSPSNKVTEKGKDVELRCDPISGHTALYWYRQSLGQGLEFLIYFQGNSAPDKSGLPSDRFSAERTGGSVSTLTIQRTQQEDSAVYLCASSRGGGAGETQYFGPGTRLLVL.

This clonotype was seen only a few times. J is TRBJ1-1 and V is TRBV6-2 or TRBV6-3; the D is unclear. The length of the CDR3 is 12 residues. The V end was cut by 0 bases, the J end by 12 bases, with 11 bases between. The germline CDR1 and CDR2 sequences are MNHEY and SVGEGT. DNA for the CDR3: TGTGCCAGCAGTTACTCGGGTGGGAGGACTTTCTTT. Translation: CASSYSGGRTFF.